The rows below give T cell receptor beta chains drawn from one sample of a study of a mutant IDH1 vaccine in newly diagnosed glioma. These TCRs' antigens remain unknown. TCRdb's table, derived via immunoSEQ multiplex PCR, lists solely in-frame clones and lacks some. The sample has 45,000 to 60,000 clones, 90% to 95% seen once. The sequencing here drew on PBMCs, taken from a glioma patient whose treatment included an IDH1 peptide vaccine. The receptors were gathered from a man aged 50 to 60 with glioma. CDR3s include the opening cysteine and the closing phenylalanine or tryptophan. The order of the fields is J gene, D gene, V gene, clone size, CDR3 protein, CDR3 DNA. A D gene is named only where the DNA matches it firmly. Expanded clones are given a class, and other clones once, few, many or no size at all.

TRBJ2-3	NA	TRBV2	NA	CASRAQRSITDTQYF	TGTGCCAGCAGGGCACAGAGATCGATCACAGATACGCAGTATTTT
TRBJ2-7	TRBD2	TRBV27	NA	CASSFGGEEDEQYF	TGTGCCAGCAGTTTCGGGGGGGAGGAGGACGAGCAGTACTTC
TRBJ1-2	TRBD1	TRBV28	NA	CASSVQGAAGYTF	TGTGCCAGCAGTGTACAGGGGGCGGCTGGCTACACCTTC
TRBJ2-1	NA	TRBV13	once	CASSVGGTRGNEQFF	TGTGCCAGCAGCGTAGGGGGGACCAGGGGCAATGAGCAGTTCTTC
TRBJ2-2	TRBD1	TRBV7-9	once	CASTSPRQGKYTGELFF	TGTGCCAGCACCTCCCCTAGACAGGGTAAATACACCGGGGAGCTGTTTTTT
TRBJ1-2	NA	TRBV7-9	NA	CASSPQNNYGYTF	TGTGCCAGCAGCCCGCAGAATAACTATGGCTACACCTTC
TRBJ1-3	NA	TRBV29-1	NA	CSVGSLSGNTIYF	TGCAGCGTCGGATCCCTCTCTGGAAACACCATATATTTT
TRBJ2-5	NA	TRBV30	NA	CAFSSLRETQYF	TGTGCCTTTTCCAGTCTACGAGAGACCCAGTACTTC
TRBJ1-3	TRBD1	TRBV6-6	NA	CASNLQGQASGNTIYF	TGTGCCAGCAATCTACAGGGACAGGCCTCTGGAAACACCATATATTTT
TRBJ2-1	NA	TRBV12-2	NA	CASRQRRARGNQLYNEQFF	TGTGCAAGTCGCCAGCGCAGGGCCCGGGGGAACCAATTATACAATGAGCAGTTCTTC
TRBJ1-5	NA	TRBV19	NA	CASSIDRAENQPQHF	TGTGCCAGTAGTATAGATCGGGCCGAGAATCAGCCCCAGCATTTT
TRBJ2-7	NA	TRBV4-1	NA	CASSQDLPGYEQYF	TGCGCCAGCAGCCAAGACTTGCCCGGCTACGAGCAGTACTTC
TRBJ1-5	NA	TRBV2	NA	CASRPDSYNQPQHF	TGTGCCAGCAGGCCTGACAGTTACAATCAGCCCCAGCATTTT
TRBJ2-4	NA	TRBV21-1	NA	CASSKGGQGKNIQYF	TGTGCCAGCAGCAAAGGGGGACAGGGGAAAAACATTCAGTACTTC
TRBJ1-5	NA	TRBV7-2	NA	CASSNSNQPQHF	TGTGCCAGCAGCAATAGCAATCAGCCCCAGCATTTT
TRBJ1-5	NA	TRBV6-5	NA	CASRRGGGGNQPQHF	TGTGCCAGCAGGAGAGGTGGGGGCGGCAATCAGCCCCAGCATTTT
TRBJ1-3	NA	TRBV19	NA	CASSRGSSGNTIYF	TGTGCCAGTAGTAGAGGGAGCTCTGGAAACACCATATATTTT